Given below is one T cell receptor (beta chain) in context. What antigen it recognizes has not been identified. No much larger clonotype is one base removed from it; base qualities were not supplied. Ficoll-Paque density gradient centrifugation was used to isolate PBMCs. The sequencing machine was an Illumina NovaSeq 6000. cDNA libraries for TCRalpha and TCRbeta were prepared by 5'RACE using constant-segment primers, with sample barcodes and unique molecular identifiers added. RNA was extracted from every sample with Trizol reagent. Libraries were amplified in two PCR steps, with a second sample barcode and Illumina TruSeq adapters added in the second step. The libraries were sequenced on an Illumina NovaSeq using 2 x 150 bp paired-end reads. The study's processing was this. Demultiplexing of reads and collapsing into UMI-guided consensus sequences were performed with migec v1.2.7. Using mixcr v2.1.11, UMI consensuses were aligned to TRA and TRB V and J templates and then assembled into clonotypes. Expanded or contracted clonotypes were those called significant by both edgeR and NoisET, with noise models trained on biological replicates. edgeR calls used a false discovery rate-adjusted p below 0.01 and a log2 fold-change threshold of 1. As an exploratory analysis of dynamics, max-normalized trajectories of the 1000 most abundant clonotypes were examined by PCA with hierarchical clustering. Separately sequenced CD4+ and CD8+ repertoires were used to assign the CD4 or CD8 phenotype of responding clones. TCRdb itself trimmed the public reads at Q25 with fastp, ran MiXCR and retained productive beta chains. All rows with the same CDR3 protein become a single entry with the most common DNA and genes. The V and J calls here are based on TCRdb, not the publication. The sample records under 300,000 distinct CDR3 sequences, about a sixth of which are singletons. The ten most abundant clones make up about 4% of the sample.

The data were obtained in a study of T-cell memory formation after mild COVID-19 (dated by TCRdb to about 2021). About the full investigation: TCR sequence clusters from the two donors were largely donor specific. Two young, previously healthy adult volunteers made up the cohort, one male and one female. In two donors, T-cell clones that expanded and contracted after mild COVID-19 were followed by sequencing TCRalpha and TCRbeta repertoires longitudinally.

V is reduced by 6 bases and J by 8 bases, leaving a spacing of 13 bases between them. The CDR3 runs 12 amino acids, cysteine and phenylalanine included. Of the read, only the CDR3 DNA is kept; its 36 bases are in frame from base 1. The paper as a whole reports these results and caveats: From day 15 to 85, contracting clones showed balanced CD4/CD8 phenotypes, whereas a second wave of clones that expanded from day 15 to 37 leaned towards CD4+. Some responding clones were detected in pre-infection memory, which suggested that pre-existing cross-reactive memory T cells had joined the SARS-CoV-2 response. The second-wave clones that peaked on day 37 were not confirmed to be SARS-CoV-2 specific. Only a couple of mild cases were covered in the study, and larger cohorts including severe cases with pre-infection samples were considered necessary. Contracting CD4+ clones were found mainly in CM and EM memory subsets, while CD8+ clones were enriched in EMRA.

This chain is built from TRBV12-3 or TRBV12-4 and TRBJ1-2, with no confidently assigned D gene. Sequencing input: PBMCs or a T cell subset sorted from them (not recorded which). This clonotype originated in a man aged 18 to 30 who had mild COVID-19 (a few samples of this study predate the infection). The sample titles of this study are shuffled in the database, so cell type and time point are left out; the donor was told from shared clones. The DNA is as follows: TGTGCCAGCAGGGAGGCGGATCGGGGCTACACCTTC. The translation is CASREADRGYTF.